This T cell receptor beta chain was documented in a study of T-cell memory formation after mild COVID-19. The wider study: Clustering of TCRs was largely donor specific.

The CDR3 consists of 15 residues. Per germline, CDR1 DFQATT and CDR2 SNEGSKA (reference sequence). V gave up 0 bases and J gave up 2 bases; unmatched junction bases: 6. Notes on the study in general: Pre-infection memory harbored some responding clones, suggesting cross-reactive memory joined. Second-wave clones with a day 37 peak had unconfirmed SARS-CoV-2 specificity.

With regard to this clonotype: Its antigen is not identified.

It was 5'RACE with constant-segment primers that produced the TCR alpha and TCR beta cDNA libraries, which carried sample barcodes and UMIs. TCRdb redid the calling of the 5' RACE reads with MiXCR, one entry per CDR3 protein. The top ten clones hold more than 8% of a sample with 400,000 or so distinct CDR3 sequences, about 19% of them seen once. This chain links TRBV20-1 with TRBJ2-5; 7 bases fit TRBD2. Sequencing was performed on PBMCs or a T cell subset sorted from them (not recorded which). The clonotype originates from an adult woman who had mild COVID-19 (a few samples of this study predate the infection). Cell type and time point are not known. The CDR3 DNA is TGCAGTGCTAGAGATCTGGAGCGGGGACAAGAGACCCAGTACTTC. Protein: CSARDLERGQETQYF.